Here is one TCR beta chain with its context. This clonotype turned up a few times. No antigen is known for it. There are no base qualities to consult, and no much larger clone falls within one base. The source of the sample is a study of blood T cells in healthy people across ages (dated by TCRdb to about 2015). At the level of the whole study: In model experiments, roughly one uniquely barcoded TCR beta cDNA molecule per two T cells was captured by template switching. Using deep sequencing normalized with unique cDNA molecular identifiers, the study measured how TCR beta repertoire diversity changes with age. Donors were grouped into four age groups: young (average roughly 15 years), middle-aged (39), aged (62) and long-lived (around 80). To avoid experimental bias, donors of different ages were randomly spread across the sequencing lanes. Using the same blood draw, the study looked at two additional independent replicas of 1 million unique cDNA reads for two donors, one aged 18 to 30 and the other aged 80 or older. Results the study describes overall, beyond this receptor: Because donor CMV infection status was unknown, age-related changes in expanded clonotypes were potentially confounded. As age increased, observed TCR beta diversity per million T cells dropped in a roughly linear way, and a significant reduction was already evident by age 40. Because profiling used bulk unsorted PBMCs, naive and antigen-experienced compartments could not be compared conclusively. Compared with the aged group, the long-lived group had more naive CD4+ T cells, fewer expanded clones and increased TCR diversity, suggesting age selection. There was a strong correlation between observed TCR beta diversity and the percentage of naive T cells measured by flow cytometry. Total diversity estimates from one million sequenced T cells were considered lower bounds and underestimates.

Based on the germline V gene (reference sequence), the CDR1 and CDR2 sequences are DFQATT and SNEGSKA. Inclusive of the bounding cysteine and phenylalanine, the CDR3 is 14 residues long. The CDR3 DNA has 42 bases and is translated from base 1. Relative to germline, V is 3 bases shorter and J is 2 bases shorter, with 11 bases between their ends. Donors were 35 to 40 systemically healthy Caucasian individuals from Russia aged roughly 6 to 95 years. Each donor gave 9 to 10 milliliters of peripheral blood, collected into EDTA-treated Vacutainer tubes. Ficoll-Paque density-gradient centrifugation was used to isolate PBMCs, with at least 6 million obtained per sample. Total RNA, at least 6 micrograms per sample, was extracted from PBMCs with Trizol reagent. For every donor, flow cytometry on a PBMC aliquot measured the percentage of naive CD45RAhigh/CD27high T cells. Library method: 5' RACE. TCRdb lists the instrument as Illumina HiSeq 2500. A second PCR of roughly 7 to 11 cycles was performed with a sample-barcoded 5' primer and a J-beta primer mix. A template-switch 5' adaptor carrying 12 random nucleotides introduced a unique molecular identifier onto each TCR beta cDNA molecule. Each sample yielded at least 3 million CDR3-containing paired-end reads. All of the RNA was converted into first-strand cDNA using the Mint cDNA synthesis kit, with a TRBC-specific oligonucleotide serving as the primer. Following uracil-DNA glycosylase treatment, all cDNA underwent a first 18-cycle PCR with the universal primers M1SS and BC2_uni_R. The paper's processing steps were these. For normalization, 1 million high-quality reads, each with a distinct molecular identifier, were randomly selected from each sample. Instead of being binned into consensus sequences, reads with shared molecular identifiers were discarded. MiTCR, set to a Q25 quality threshold and the strictest error-elimination algorithm, was used for CDR3 identification, clonotype clustering and error correction. Lower-bound total TCR beta diversity was estimated with a nonparametric unseen species model using Euler transformation. TCRdb trimmed public reads at Q25 via fastp, called clones via MiXCR and kept in-frame beta chains. CDR3 protein duplicates are merged, each entry listing the most common genes and DNA. TCRdb's processing, not the study's, gives the V and J calls here. The sample has 1.4 million or so distinct CDR3 sequences on record, about 42% of them singletons. The top ten clonotypes cover more than 4% of the sample.

This clonotype was obtained from a woman under 30 in good health. The sample consisted of blood. The rearranged chain carries TRBV20-1 and TRBJ1-5; TRBD1 is a weak D gene call, 5 bases matching. The DNA sequence is given as TGCAGTGCTAGTATGGTCAGGGGCAATCAGCCCCAGCATTTT. Protein translation: CSASMVRGNQPQHF.